The 14 T cell receptor beta chains listed next were all sequenced from one sample in a study of T-cell memory formation after mild COVID-19. One entry per CDR3 protein results from TCRdb running MiXCR on the 5' RACE reads. The table shows 200,000 to 250,000 distinct CDR3 sequences, with over 9.5% occurring only once. The sequenced material came from PBMCs or a T cell subset sorted from them (not recorded which). The receptors here all came from a man aged 18 to 30 who had mild COVID-19 (a few samples of this study predate the infection). Cell type and time point are not known.

The sample holds a few counts of this clonotype. The chain is built from TRBV7-2 and TRBJ1-6; TRBD1 matches at 7 bases. J gave up 8 bases and V 3 bases, and 7 bases lay outside the gene matches. Germline V gene lookup returns CDR1 SGHTA and CDR2 FQGNSA. This CDR3 is 15 amino acids long. The CDR3 reads CASSFPGQHYSPLHF. As DNA, the CDR3 is TGTGCCAGCAGCTTTCCGGGACAGCACTATTCACCCCTCCACTTT.

The chain carries TRBV14 and TRBJ2-1, with 11 bases lining up with TRBD2. V trimming: 0 bases; J trimming: 6 bases; junction bases outside the gene matches: 4. In germline, CDR1 is SGHDN, CDR2 FVKESK. The CDR3 spans 16 residues. CDR3 coding DNA: TGTGCCAGCAGCCAAGATTATACTAGCGGGGGCAATGAGCAGTTCTTC. Its translation is CASSQDYTSGGNEQFF.

This clonotype was found many times. The chain couples TRBV20-1 to TRBJ2-5; 8 nucleotides align to TRBD2. The CDR3 totals 15 residues. The ends lost 5 bases at V and 5 bases at J; junction bases unmatched: 13. Germline lookup yields CDR1 DFQATT and CDR2 SNEGSKA (reference sequence). The CDR3: CSALRGGSASETQYF. In DNA, the CDR3 is TGCAGTGCTCTCCGGGGGGGGTCGGCGAGCGAGACCCAGTACTTC.

The J gene is TRBJ1-5, the V gene TRBV7-2; D is uncertain. The germline gives CDR1 SGHTA, CDR2 FQGNSA. This CDR3 comprises 13 residues. Trimming pared 4 bases from V and 5 bases from J, leaving 9 bases between. The CDR3 protein is CASSSDTYQPQHF. In DNA, the CDR3 is TGTGCCAGCAGCTCCGACACGTATCAGCCCCAGCATTTT.

The chain is built from TRBV7-9 and TRBJ2-3, with 14 bases matching TRBD2. The CDR3 extends over 18 amino acids. Germline V CDR1 and CDR2: SEHNR, FQNEAQ (reference sequence). V lost 4 bases, J lost 0 bases, and 6 bases stayed unmatched. The CDR3 nucleotides are TGTGCCAGCAGCTGGGGGACTAGCGGGGGCCCGAGCACAGATACGCAGTATTTT. It yields the protein CASSWGTSGGPSTDTQYF.

This clonotype was seen more than once but under ten times. The chain couples TRBV5-1 to TRBJ2-6; 7 bases align to TRBD2. CDR1 and CDR2 (germline): SGHRS, YFSETQ. After removal of 0 bases from V and 2 bases from J, the junction contained 8 bases not matched to a gene. The CDR3 sequence is 18 residues long. CDR3 nucleotide sequence: TGCGCCAGCAGCTTGGCCGGGGAGGGGTCCCCTGGGGCCAACGTCCTGACTTTC. As protein: CASSLAGEGSPGANVLTF.

The table lists this clonotype with a few counts. The rearrangement joins TRBV18 to TRBJ2-1; 9 bases are shared with TRBD2. The germline V gene has CDR1 KGHSH and CDR2 LQKENI. CDR3 length equals 15 residues. The V and J ends lost 4 bases and 4 bases, in that order; junction bases with no gene match: 5. As DNA, the CDR3 is TGTGCCAGCTCACAAAGCGGGGGGCCGTACAATGAGCAGTTCTTC. This gives the protein CASSQSGGPYNEQFF. Looking up the rest from reference TRBV18 and TRBJ2-1 gives the full variable domain: NAGVMQNPRHLVRRRGQEARLRCSPMKGHSHVYWYRQLPEEGLKFMVYLQKENIIDESGMPKERFSAEFPKEGPSILRIQQVVRGDSAAYFCASSQSGGPYNEQFFGPGTRLTVL.

Remarks on this clonotype: This clone may be a read error of a much larger clone one base away. This sequence joins TRBV7-2 and TRBJ1-2; TRBD1 matches 9 bases. Germline values: CDR1 SGHTA, CDR2 FQGNSA. The CDR3 is 13 residues long. The CDR3, as DNA: TGTGTCAGCAGCCGGGGACAGGGTCAGGGCTACACCTTC. It encodes CVSSRGQGQGYTF.

CDR3 region: CASSLGYRAPGSTYEQYF. The CDR3 DNA is TGTGCCAGCAGCCTTGGTTACCGGGCTCCGGGGAGCACCTACGAGCAGTACTTC. V and J are TRBV7-8 and TRBJ2-7; tentative D call: TRBD2 (5 bases). V dropped 5 bases and J dropped 2 bases, with 25 bases sitting between them. Germline CDR1 SGHVS, CDR2 FQNEAQ. CDR3 length: 18 residues.

This clonotype was counted a few times. The chain carries TRBV15 and TRBJ2-3; D gene ambiguous. Trimming removed 5 bases from V and 5 bases from J, with 8 bases in between. CDR1 and CDR2 (germline): LNHNV, YYDKDF (reference sequence). The CDR3 has 12 residues. The CDR3: CATSSLRDTQYF. For the CDR3, the DNA is TGTGCCACCAGCTCTCTCAGAGATACGCAGTATTTT.

This clonotype was seen a few times. The chain uses TRBV7-2 and TRBJ2-7, with D unresolved. The CDR3 sequence is 18 residues long. Looked up from germline, CDR1 is SGHTA and CDR2 is FQGNSA. The V and J ends lost 4 bases and 1 base respectively, with 23 bases between them. The CDR3, as DNA: TGTGCCAGCAGCTCACAAATTGACCCCTTCATTCTGTCCTACGAGCAGTACTTC. It encodes CASSSQIDPFILSYEQYF.

This clonotype appeared many times. J is TRBJ2-7 and V is TRBV10-3; 7 positions agree with TRBD1. The CDR3 has 15 amino acids. Germline V CDR1 and CDR2: ENHRY, SYGVKD. J gave up 0 bases and V 6 bases, and 8 bases lay outside the gene matches. The CDR3 protein is CAISPGTVTSYEQYF. In DNA form, the CDR3 reads TGTGCCATCAGCCCCGGGACAGTGACCTCCTACGAGCAGTACTTC.

This clonotype appeared a few times. The gene calls are TRBV3-1 and TRBJ2-2; possible D gene TRBD1, 6 bases. The CDR3 consists of 15 residues. Deletions cut 1 base from V and 6 bases from J, with 12 bases between. Looked up from germline, CDR1 is LGHDT and CDR2 is YNNKEL (reference sequence). CDR3 amino acids: CASSQAGARSGELFF. The CDR3 DNA is TGTGCCAGCAGCCAAGCAGGGGCCCGCTCCGGGGAGCTGTTTTTT.

The chain uses TRBV7-9 and TRBJ1-2, with 7 bases aligning to TRBD1. The CDR3 consists of 14 residues. Per the germline V gene, CDR1 is SEHNR and CDR2 is FQNEAQ (reference sequence). Unmatched junction bases numbered 16, after V lost 5 bases and J lost 13 bases. The CDR3 here is CASSRSGTEYRGTF. The CDR3 DNA sequence: TGTGCCAGCAGCCGTTCCGGGACAGAGTATAGAGGCACCTTC.